Below, 10 T cell receptor beta chains from the same sample are listed, as sequenced in a study of T-cell memory formation after mild COVID-19. TCRdb reprocessed the 5' RACE reads with MiXCR, giving one entry per CDR3 protein. This sample has about 250,000 distinct CDR3 sequences, with about 15% found just once. Sequencing was performed on PBMCs or a T cell subset sorted from them (not recorded which). Source of these receptors: a man younger than 35 who had mild COVID-19 (a few samples of this study predate the infection). Cell type and time point are not known.

This clonotype showed up just a few times. The V and J genes are TRBV5-1 and TRBJ2-7; TRBD1 agrees at 9 bases. Losses at the gene ends were 2 bases for V and 3 bases for J; bases not matched to a gene: 3. The CDR3 extends over 14 amino acids. Germline CDR1 is SGHRS and CDR2 is YFSETQ. For the CDR3, the DNA is TGCGCCAGCAGCTTCGGGACAGGGCTCTACGAGCAGTACTTC. Amino acid sequence: CASSFGTGLYEQYF.

This clonotype was seen only a few times. This chain joins TRBV6-5 and TRBJ1-2, with TRBD1 as a possible D gene (5 bases). The CDR3 spans 13 residues. V gave up 2 bases and J gave up 6 bases, with 10 bases separating them. From germline, CDR1 is MNHEY and CDR2 SVGAGI. The chain's CDR3 is CASSYGGLDGYTF. The DNA for the CDR3 is TGTGCCAGCAGTTACGGGGGGTTGGATGGCTACACCTTC.

The rearrangement uses TRBV2 and TRBJ2-2; 9 nucleotides line up with TRBD2. J gave up 2 bases and V 8 bases, and 6 bases lay outside the gene matches. The CDR3 extends over 15 amino acids. Germline assignment: CDR1 SNHLY and CDR2 FYNNEI. The chain's CDR3 is CASRRAGGNTGELFF. The DNA of the CDR3 is TGTGCCAGCCGGAGAGCGGGGGGTAACACCGGGGAGCTGTTTTTT.

V gene TRBV28 combines with J gene TRBJ2-5, with 8 nucleotides matching TRBD2. The germline V gene has CDR1 MDHEN and CDR2 SYDVKM. CDR3 size: 15 residues. Losses at the gene ends were 7 bases for V and 5 bases for J; bases not matched to a gene: 12. CDR3 bases: TGTGCCAGCACCGGGGGGGAGGCAGGGTTTGAGACCCAGTACTTC. This translates into CASTGGEAGFETQYF.

In its sample, this clonotype was seen a few times. The chain recombines TRBV7-9 with TRBJ1-1, with D possibly being TRBD1 (5 bases). Germline values: CDR1 SEHNR, CDR2 FQNEAQ (reference sequence). Trimming stripped 10 bases from V and 4 bases from J, with 10 bases between. The CDR3 covers 11 residues. The CDR3 sequence: CATGRATEAFF. In DNA form, the CDR3 reads TGTGCCACGGGACGGGCCACTGAAGCTTTCTTT.

This clonotype has more than one count but fewer than ten. This rearrangement joins TRBV14 to TRBJ2-3; no firm D call. Germline assignment: CDR1 SGHDN and CDR2 FVKESK. V was shortened by 1 base and J by 1 base, with 9 bases between the two germline ends. CDR3 size: 15 residues. For the CDR3, the DNA is TGTGCCAGCAGCCAAGGCTTTGTGGGCACAGATACGCAGTATTTT. This sequence encodes CASSQGFVGTDTQYF.

The chain joins TRBV4-3 to TRBJ1-6; D not certain. CDR1 and CDR2 (germline): LGHNA, YSLEER. The germline V and J ends were trimmed by 1 base and 0 bases, with 7 bases remaining between them. This CDR3 spans 16 amino acids. The CDR3 loop reads CASSQARSSYNSPLHF. The CDR3 DNA reads as TGCGCCAGCAGCCAAGCCAGGAGCTCCTATAATTCACCCCTCCACTTT.

The V and J genes are TRBV20-1 and TRBJ2-3; 10 bases are a match to TRBD2. Unmatched junction bases numbered 5, after V lost 2 bases and J lost 6 bases. The CDR3 covers 14 residues. The germline gives CDR1 DFQATT, CDR2 SNEGSKA (reference sequence). In nucleotides, the CDR3 is TGCAGTGCTAGACTAGCGGGGGCCCGGGATACGCAGTATTTT. Its protein product is CSARLAGARDTQYF.

This clonotype was observed a few times. The V and J genes are TRBV7-2 and TRBJ2-2; TRBD1 matches 8 bases. CDR3 length: 14 amino acids. Germline CDR1 reads SGHTA; CDR2 reads FQGNSA. Trimming took 5 bases from V and 6 from J; bases not matched to a gene: 5. The CDR3 sequence is CASSTGQGSGELFF. In DNA form, the CDR3 reads TGTGCCAGCAGCACCGGACAGGGTTCCGGGGAGCTGTTTTTT.

This clonotype was seen more than once but under ten times. This sequence joins TRBV6-2 or TRBV6-3 and TRBJ1-1; D might be TRBD1 (6 bases). Germline assignment: CDR1 MNHEY and CDR2 SVGEGT. CDR3 length: 14 residues. V was cut by 6 bases and J by 6 bases, with 17 bases left in between. The CDR3 sequence: CASSLQGRGAEAFF. CDR3 DNA: TGTGCCAGCAGCCTCCAGGGGCGAGGGGCTGAAGCTTTCTTT.